These 30 T cell receptor beta chains originate from one sample sequenced in a study of cytomegalovirus exposure and HLA in healthy donors. A multiplex PCR was run with 60 Vbeta primers and 13 Jbeta primers. Repertoires were generated with immunoSEQ multiplex PCR, while TCRdb's copy carries only in-frame clones and drops some. Seen here are about 65,000 clones, less than 65% observed once, and the top ten hold around 2.7%. Sequencing was performed on PBMCs. The receptor set was obtained from a man under 40 in good health and CMV-seronegative.

The chain joins TRBV11-1 to TRBJ1-1; 7 nucleotides align to TRBD1. Germline CDR1 SGHAT, CDR2 FQDESV (reference sequence). This CDR3 is 14 amino acids long. J was trimmed by 4 bases and V by 5 bases; bases with no gene match: 7. Here the CDR3 reads CASSVDRAGTEAFF. CDR3 coding DNA: TGTGCCAGCAGCGTCGACAGGGCGGGCACTGAAGCTTTCTTT.

J is TRBJ2-7 and V is TRBV7-2; TRBD1 is a possible D gene (5 bases). Trimming took off 4 bases at V and 3 bases at J, with 13 bases between the two ends. CDR3 length: 14 amino acids. Germline lookup yields CDR1 SGHTA and CDR2 FQGNSA. The CDR3 nucleotides are TGTGCCAGCAGCTCCAGGGTGGGCTACTACGAGCAGTACTTC. Protein sequence: CASSSRVGYYEQYF.

The chain joins TRBV5-4 to TRBJ2-5, with 8 bases lining up with TRBD1. Unmatched junction bases numbered 12, after V lost 3 bases and J lost 5 bases. This CDR3 has 16 residues. The germline V gene encodes CDR1 SGHNT and CDR2 YYREEE (reference sequence). The CDR3 nucleotides are TGTGCCAGCAGCTCGTGGACAGGGCCTTCAGAGGAGACCCAGTACTTC. As protein: CASSSWTGPSEETQYF.

The V call is TRBV5-1, the J call TRBJ1-6; TRBD1 matches at 8 bases. J lost 5 bases, V lost 7 bases, and 8 bases had no gene match. The germline V gene has CDR1 SGHRS and CDR2 YFSETQ. CDR3 length: 15 residues. CDR3 loop: CASGRTGGDNSPLHF. Here the CDR3 DNA reads TGCGCCAGCGGAAGAACAGGGGGAGATAATTCACCCCTCCACTTT.

A single count supports this clone. The rearrangement links TRBV10-1 to TRBJ2-7; 8 positions match TRBD1. Looked up from germline, CDR1 is WNHNN and CDR2 is SYGVQD (reference sequence). The CDR3 contains 14 residues. V was clipped by 4 bases and J by 3 bases; unmatched bases: 5. The CDR3 here is CASSGQGTGYEQYF. In nucleotides, the CDR3 is TGCGCCAGCAGTGGCCAAGGGACAGGCTACGAGCAGTACTTC.

The DNA for the CDR3 is TGTGCCAGCAGCTGGGAGGGACAGGGGGCAGGAGAGACCCAGTACTTC. This sequence encodes CASSWEGQGAGETQYF. The rearrangement joins TRBV7-8 to TRBJ2-5; 12 positions agree with TRBD1. Germline lookup yields CDR1 SGHVS and CDR2 FQNEAQ. The length of the CDR3 is 16 residues. Unmatched junction bases numbered 7, after V lost 4 bases and J lost 4 bases.

V gene TRBV5-4 combines with J gene TRBJ2-1; D possibly corresponds to TRBD1 (5 bases). The CDR3 totals 14 residues. Germline lookup yields CDR1 SGHNT and CDR2 YYREEE (reference sequence). The germline V and J ends were trimmed by 4 bases and 8 bases, with 16 bases remaining between them. The CDR3 DNA is TGTGCCAGCAGCCCCGGGCAGGGATCTTATGAGCAGTTCTTC. Amino acids: CASSPGQGSYEQFF.

This clone was found once. The chain links TRBV5-1 to TRBJ2-1, with 8 positions matching TRBD2. V dropped 2 bases and J dropped 0; count of bases not matched to a gene: 4. The CDR3 is made up of 16 amino acids. Germline V gene data show CDR1 as SGHRS and CDR2 as YFSETQ. DNA of the CDR3: TGCGCCAGCAGCTTAGCGGGGGCAAGCTCCTACAATGAGCAGTTCTTC. Residues: CASSLAGASSYNEQFF.

The gene calls are TRBV5-4 and TRBJ1-4; TRBD1 aligns across 7 bases. The V gene end was trimmed by 4 bases and the J gene end by 3 bases; junction bases not matched to a gene: 3. Germline CDR1 and CDR2: SGHNT and YYREEE (reference sequence). The CDR3 covers 14 residues. This CDR3 is CASSTTGANEKLFF. CDR3 coding DNA: TGTGCCAGCAGCACTACAGGGGCTAATGAAAAACTGTTTTTT.

Notes on this clone: One junction end disagrees with the germline gene, perhaps due to a read error. The CDR3 loop is CASSLAGGPQYEQFF. The CDR3 DNA is TGTGCCAGCAGCCTAGCGGGGGGGCCCCAATATGAGCAGTTCTTC. The genes are TRBV7-2 and TRBJ2-1; 12 bases line up with TRBD2. In germline, CDR1 is SGHTA, CDR2 FQGNSA. This CDR3 region has 15 residues.

This clone was found a few times. The chain uses TRBV15 and TRBJ1-3; possibly TRBD1 for D (5 bases). Deletions cut 2 bases from V and 0 bases from J, with 8 bases between. Germline assignment: CDR1 LNHNV and CDR2 YYDKDF (reference sequence). The CDR3 loop spans 15 amino acids. The CDR3 region has the DNA TGTGCCACCAGCAGAATGGGACTCTCTGGAAACACCATATATTTT. It encodes CATSRMGLSGNTIYF.

The V and J genes are TRBV4-1 and TRBJ2-2; tentative D call: TRBD2 (5 bases). Germline V CDR1 and CDR2: MGHRA, YSYEKL. The CDR3 covers 15 residues. Trimming took 0 bases from V and 7 from J, leaving 12 bases between them. The CDR3 bases are TGCGCCAGCAGCCAAGATTCGGGGTACGGCGGGGAGCTGTTTTTT. Residues: CASSQDSGYGGELFF.

The chain links TRBV27 to TRBJ2-7; maybe TRBD2 (6 bases). V was shortened by 3 bases and J by 1 base, with 10 bases between the two germline ends. CDR3 size: 14 residues. Germline CDR1 reads MNHEY; CDR2 reads SMNVEV (reference sequence). In DNA, the CDR3 is TGTGCCAGCAGTTTGGGACTGCCGTCCTACGAGCAGTACTTC. Protein sequence: CASSLGLPSYEQYF.

The chain carries TRBV6-5 and TRBJ2-5; D is unresolved. This CDR3 contains 12 residues. With 6 bases removed from V and 5 bases from J, the gap between germline ends came to 10 bases. Germline V gene data show CDR1 as MNHEY and CDR2 as SVGAGI. Written as DNA, the CDR3 is TGTGCCAGCAGCCGTCACGGGGAGACCCAGTACTTC. Translated, it gives CASSRHGETQYF.

This clone came up a few times. The genes are TRBV4-2 and TRBJ1-1; 8 bases align to TRBD1. The V and J ends lost 10 bases and 0 bases, in that order; junction bases with no gene match: 10. Germline V gene data show CDR1 as LGHNA and CDR2 as YNFKEQ. The CDR3 contains 15 residues. CDR3 bases: TGTGCCACCCTGGGACAGGCCAACATGAACACTGAAGCTTTCTTT. Translation gives CATLGQANMNTEAFF.

This chain uses TRBV15 with TRBJ2-5; 8 nucleotides line up with TRBD1. The CDR3 extends over 13 amino acids. Germline CDR1 is LNHNV and CDR2 is YYDKDF (reference sequence). V shed 9 bases, J shed 5 bases, and the junction held 8 bases outside the gene matches. CDR3 coding DNA: TGTGCCACGAAGGACAGGGCGGGGGAGACCCAGTACTTC. Its translation is CATKDRAGETQYF.

The rearrangement uses TRBV6-1 and TRBJ2-2; 12 bases align to TRBD2. Losses at the gene ends were 3 bases for V and 4 bases for J; bases not matched to a gene: 6. Germline assignment: CDR1 MNHNS and CDR2 SASEGT. This CDR3 region has 17 residues. The DNA of the CDR3 is TGTGCCAGCAGTGAGTGGTCTAGCGGGGGGGTCACCGGGGAGCTGTTTTTT. Translation gives CASSEWSSGGVTGELFF.

The chain has TRBV2 and TRBJ1-4, with D maybe TRBD1 (5 bases). This CDR3 region has 13 residues. Germline CDR1 reads SNHLY; CDR2 reads FYNNEI. V was shortened by 6 bases and J by 8 bases, with 13 bases between the two germline ends. The CDR3 DNA is TGTGCCAGCAGGGCAGGGAGGGAAGAAAAACTGTTTTTT. Encoded protein: CASRAGREEKLFF.

The rearrangement links TRBV10-1 to TRBJ1-6, with 7 bases matching TRBD1. Germline CDR1 is WNHNN and CDR2 is SYGVQD (reference sequence). J was trimmed by 8 bases and V by 2 bases; bases with no gene match: 12. CDR3 length: 17 amino acids. CDR3 protein: CASSEPGTDSGYSPLHF. The DNA for the CDR3 is TGCGCCAGCAGTGAGCCGGGGACAGATTCCGGGTATTCACCCCTCCACTTT.

This clone was seen a few times. The V gene is TRBV13, the J gene TRBJ2-4; 8 bases align to TRBD1. This CDR3 contains 12 residues. Germline CDR1 and CDR2: PRHDT and FYEKMQ (reference sequence). V gave up 3 bases and J gave up 8 bases; unmatched junction bases: 0. CDR3 residues: CASSLDRDIQYF. The CDR3 nucleotides are TGTGCCAGCAGCTTGGACAGGGACATTCAGTACTTC.

V is TRBV19 and J is TRBJ1-1; D not resolved. Germline values: CDR1 LNHDA, CDR2 SQIVND (reference sequence). V dropped 0 bases and J dropped 1 base, with 6 bases sitting between them. This CDR3 comprises 14 residues. CDR3 in amino acids: CASSIDRGNTEAFF. CDR3 coding DNA: TGTGCCAGTAGTATAGATCGGGGGAACACTGAAGCTTTCTTT.

The chain links TRBV15 to TRBJ1-1; 8 nucleotides align to TRBD1. In germline, CDR1 is LNHNV, CDR2 YYDKDF (reference sequence). The CDR3 length is 15 residues. Unmatched junction bases numbered 6, after V lost 5 bases and J lost 1 base. The CDR3 reads CATSLGQGSNTEAFF. DNA of the CDR3: TGTGCCACCAGCCTTGGACAGGGATCGAACACTGAAGCTTTCTTT. Full variable domain (remainder filled in from reference TRBV15 and TRBJ1-1): DAMVIQNPRYQVTQFGKPVTLSCSQTLNHNVMYWYQQKSSQAPKLLFHYYDKDFNNEADTPDNFQSRRPNTSFCFLDIRSPGLGDTAMYLCATSLGQGSNTEAFFGQGTRLTVV.

This sequence joins TRBV10-3 and TRBJ2-1; D may be TRBD2 (7 bases). This CDR3 has 14 amino acids. From germline, CDR1 is ENHRY and CDR2 SYGVKD. V gave up 4 bases and J gave up 4 bases, with 11 bases separating them. This chain's CDR3 is CAISARGGYNEQFF. CDR3 sequence (DNA): TGTGCCATCAGTGCCAGGGGAGGGTACAATGAGCAGTTCTTC.

The rearrangement joins TRBV9 to TRBJ1-1; no clear D. Looked up from germline, CDR1 is SGDLS and CDR2 is YYNGEE. Trimming pared 0 bases from V and 1 base from J, leaving 19 bases between. The CDR3 loop spans 18 amino acids. The CDR3 loop reads CASSVVREWADQNTEAFF. DNA of the CDR3: TGTGCCAGCAGCGTAGTTAGAGAGTGGGCAGACCAGAACACTGAAGCTTTCTTT. Complete variable domain (other parts from reference TRBV9 and TRBJ1-1): DSGVTQTPKHLITATGQRVTLRCSPRSGDLSVYWYQQSLDQGLQFLIQYYNGEERAKGNILERFSAQQFPDLHSELNLSSLELGDSALYFCASSVVREWADQNTEAFFGQGTRLTVV.

This clone occurred once. The genes are TRBV6-1 and TRBJ1-2; 8 bases match TRBD1. The J segment lost 4 bases and the V segment lost 2 bases, leaving 3 bases of the junction unmatched. The CDR3 spans 14 residues. CDR1 and CDR2 (germline): MNHNS, SASEGT. The CDR3 protein is CASSEQGAGYGYTF. For the CDR3, the DNA is TGTGCCAGCAGTGAACAGGGGGCAGGCTATGGCTACACCTTC.

This clone was picked up a small number of times. The gene calls are TRBV9 and TRBJ2-3, with TRBD2 matching 9 bases. CDR1 and CDR2 (germline): SGDLS, YYNGEE. V trimming: 3 bases; J trimming: 4 bases; junction bases outside the gene matches: 6. The CDR3 runs 15 residues. The CDR3 protein is CASSEGGGAADTQYF. For the CDR3, the DNA is TGTGCCAGCAGCGAGGGCGGGGGGGCTGCAGATACGCAGTATTTT.

The chain recombines TRBV7-8 with TRBJ1-1; D ambiguous. The germline V and J ends were trimmed by 5 bases and 0 bases, with 7 bases remaining between them. The CDR3 spans 13 residues. Germline V gives CDR1 SGHVS, CDR2 FQNEAQ. The CDR3 DNA follows: TGTGCCAGCAGCCTACAGATGAACACTGAAGCTTTCTTT. It yields the protein CASSLQMNTEAFF.

V is TRBV5-1 and J is TRBJ2-1; 10 nucleotides align to TRBD2. The CDR3 has 17 residues. Germline CDR1 and CDR2: SGHRS and YFSETQ. Germline trimming cut 0 bases from V and 2 bases from J; bases unmatched to any gene: 5. CDR3 coding DNA: TGCGCCAGCAGCTTGGCGCTAGCGGGGGAAACCTACAATGAGCAGTTCTTC. The encoded protein is CASSLALAGETYNEQFF.

The rearrangement links TRBV19 to TRBJ2-3; D might be TRBD1 (6 bases). V lost 9 bases and J lost 0, with 13 bases in between. Per the germline V gene, CDR1 is LNHDA and CDR2 is SQIVND (reference sequence). The CDR3 has 14 residues. In nucleotides, the CDR3 is TGTGCCAGCCTGGACAGCTCTAGCACAGATACGCAGTATTTT. As protein: CASLDSSSTDTQYF.

The sample holds a few counts of this clone. The chain recombines TRBV6-6 with TRBJ1-4, with 7 bases identical to TRBD1. V lost 6 bases to trimming and J lost 5 bases; unmatched junction nucleotides: 12. CDR3 length equals 16 residues. Germline CDR1 and CDR2: MNHNY and SVGAGI (reference sequence). Here the CDR3 reads CASRPNGTAQNEKLFF. For the CDR3, the DNA is TGTGCCAGCAGACCAAATGGGACAGCCCAAAATGAAAAACTGTTTTTT.